This TCR beta chain was found in a study of long-term antiretroviral therapy in people with HIV. The study, taken as a whole, reports: It was not possible to obtain data on ART adherence, viral resistance or therapy changes.

The CDR3 loop spans 15 amino acids. CDR1 is SNHLY and CDR2 is FYNNEI in the germline V gene. Between the trimmed V and J ends, which lost 7 bases and 2 bases, there was a span of 15 bases. About this clone: No antigen is known for it.

The immunoSEQ assay was v3.0, run at survey level. The table came from immunoSEQ multiplex PCR; TCRdb's copy has only in-frame clones and leaves some out. The sample includes about 30,000 clones, 95% of them seen just once. The receptor comes from a man aged 30-40 years with HIV. The genes are TRBV2 and TRBJ1-3, with D unclear. The source material was unsorted PBMCs, sampled 5.3 years after starting antiretroviral therapy. CDR3 sequence reads: CASKLVAQAGNTIYF. CDR3 DNA sequence: TGTGCCAGCAAACTGGTCGCTCAGGCTGGAAACACCATATATTTT.